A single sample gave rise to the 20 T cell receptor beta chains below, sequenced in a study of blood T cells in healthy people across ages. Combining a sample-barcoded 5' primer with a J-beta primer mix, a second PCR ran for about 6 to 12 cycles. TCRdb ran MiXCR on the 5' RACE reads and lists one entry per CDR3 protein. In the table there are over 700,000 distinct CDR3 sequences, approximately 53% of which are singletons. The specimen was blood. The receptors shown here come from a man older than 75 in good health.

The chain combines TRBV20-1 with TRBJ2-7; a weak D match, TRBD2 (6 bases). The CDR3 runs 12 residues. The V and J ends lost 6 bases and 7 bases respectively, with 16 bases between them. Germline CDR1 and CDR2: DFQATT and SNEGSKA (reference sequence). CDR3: CSATGLEQEQYF. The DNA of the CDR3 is TGCAGTGCGACGGGACTCGAGCAAGAGCAGTACTTC.

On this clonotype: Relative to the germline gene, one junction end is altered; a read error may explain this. The CDR3 sequence: CSVVHGGFQGTQYF. The CDR3 DNA follows: TGCAGCGTTGTGCACGGGGGCTTCCAAGGGACCCAGTACTTC. The rearrangement uses TRBV29-1 and TRBJ2-7, with D perhaps given as TRBD1 or TRBD2 (6 bases each). With the DNA end fitting TRBJ2-5 better, the J assignment may be wrong. The germline V gene encodes CDR1 SQVTM and CDR2 ANQGSEA. CDR3 length: 14 residues.

The CDR3 DNA follows: TGCAGCGTCCCGGGACAGGGGGCGCGCGAGCAGTACTTC. It is translated as CSVPGQGAREQYF. This chain uses TRBV29-1 with TRBJ2-7; 12 bases are a match to TRBD1. Germline lookup yields CDR1 SQVTM and CDR2 ANQGSEA. The CDR3 is 13 residues long. Trimming removed 6 bases from V and 6 bases from J; junction bases left unmatched: 6.

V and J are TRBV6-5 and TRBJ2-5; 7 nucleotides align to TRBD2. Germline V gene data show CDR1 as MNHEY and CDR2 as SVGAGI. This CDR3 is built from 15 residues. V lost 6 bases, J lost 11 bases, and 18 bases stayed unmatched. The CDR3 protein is CASSRHEEGAGEQYF. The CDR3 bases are TGTGCCAGCAGCCGACACGAGGAAGGGGCGGGAGAGCAGTACTTC.

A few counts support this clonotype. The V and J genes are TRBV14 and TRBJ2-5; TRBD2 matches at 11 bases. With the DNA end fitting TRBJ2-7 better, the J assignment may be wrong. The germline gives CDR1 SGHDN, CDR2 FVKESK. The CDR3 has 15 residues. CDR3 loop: CASRPTSGSGNEQYF. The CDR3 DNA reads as TGTGCCAGCAGGCCTACTAGCGGGAGTGGTAACGAGCAGTACTTC.

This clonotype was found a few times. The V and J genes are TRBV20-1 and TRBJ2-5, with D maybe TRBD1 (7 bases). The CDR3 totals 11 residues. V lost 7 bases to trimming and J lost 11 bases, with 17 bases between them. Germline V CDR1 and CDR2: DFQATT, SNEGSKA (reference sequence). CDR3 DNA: TGCAGTGAGGGGGCTTCGGGAGAGCAGTACTTC. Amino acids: CSEGASGEQYF.

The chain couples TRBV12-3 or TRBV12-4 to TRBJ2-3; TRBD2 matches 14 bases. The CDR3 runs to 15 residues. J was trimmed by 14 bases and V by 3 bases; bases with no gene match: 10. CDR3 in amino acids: CASSLGLAGDRYAYF. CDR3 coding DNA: TGTGCCAGCAGTTTGGGACTAGCGGGAGACAGATACGCGTATTTT.

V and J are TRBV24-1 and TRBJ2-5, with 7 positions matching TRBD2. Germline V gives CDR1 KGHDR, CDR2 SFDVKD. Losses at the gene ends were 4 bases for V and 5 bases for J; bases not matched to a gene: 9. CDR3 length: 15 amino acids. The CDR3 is CATSDPRGGSETQYF. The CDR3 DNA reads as TGTGCCACCAGTGACCCTCGCGGGGGATCTGAGACCCAGTACTTC.

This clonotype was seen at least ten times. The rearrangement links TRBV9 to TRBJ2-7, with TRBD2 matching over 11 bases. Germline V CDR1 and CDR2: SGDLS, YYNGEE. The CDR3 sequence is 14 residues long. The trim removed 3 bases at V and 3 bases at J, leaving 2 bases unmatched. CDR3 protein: CASSAGTSGYEQYF. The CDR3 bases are TGTGCCAGCAGCGCCGGGACTAGCGGCTACGAGCAGTACTTC. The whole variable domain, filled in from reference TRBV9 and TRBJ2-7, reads DSGVTQTPKHLITATGQRVTLRCSPRSGDLSVYWYQQSLDQGLQFLIQYYNGEERAKGNILERFSAQQFPDLHSELNLSSLELGDSALYFCASSAGTSGYEQYFGPGTRLTVT.

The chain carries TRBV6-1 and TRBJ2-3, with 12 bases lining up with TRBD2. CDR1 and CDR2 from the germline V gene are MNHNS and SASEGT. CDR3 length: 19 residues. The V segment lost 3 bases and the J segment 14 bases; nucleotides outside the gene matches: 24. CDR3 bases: TGTGCCAGCAGTGACAGACTAGCGGGAGTCCTTTCGGGACACAGATACGCGTATTTT. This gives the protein CASSDRLAGVLSGHRYAYF.

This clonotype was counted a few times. For the CDR3, the DNA is TGTGCCTCCTCGTGGGGGGCGGAGACCCAGTACTTC. This codes for CASSWGAETQYF. This chain joins TRBV6-6 and TRBJ2-5; TRBD1 or TRBD2 may be the D gene (6 bases each). Germline loops: CDR1 MNHNY, CDR2 SVGAGI (reference sequence). This CDR3 region has 12 residues. V dropped 11 bases and J dropped 5 bases, with 15 bases sitting between them.

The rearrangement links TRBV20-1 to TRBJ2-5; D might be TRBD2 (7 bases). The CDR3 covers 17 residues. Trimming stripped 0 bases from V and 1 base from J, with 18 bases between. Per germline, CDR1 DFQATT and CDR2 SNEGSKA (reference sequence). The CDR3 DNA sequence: TGCAGTGCTAGAGATGGACGCTGGGGGGGGGCCCAAGAGACCCAGTACTTC. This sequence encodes CSARDGRWGGAQETQYF.

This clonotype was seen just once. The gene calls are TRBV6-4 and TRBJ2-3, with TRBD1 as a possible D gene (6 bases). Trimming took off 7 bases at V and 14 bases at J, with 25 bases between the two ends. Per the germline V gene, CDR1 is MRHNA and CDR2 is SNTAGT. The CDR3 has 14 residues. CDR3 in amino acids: CASNVGQPHRYAYF. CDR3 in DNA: TGTGCCAGCAATGTTGGACAGCCTCACAGATACGCGTATTTT.

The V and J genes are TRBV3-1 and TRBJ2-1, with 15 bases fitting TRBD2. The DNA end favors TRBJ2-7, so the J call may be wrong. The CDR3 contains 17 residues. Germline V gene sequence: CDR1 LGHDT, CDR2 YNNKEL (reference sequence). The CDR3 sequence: CASSEGLAGGPGNEQYF. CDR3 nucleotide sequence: TGTGCCAGCAGCGAAGGACTAGCGGGAGGGCCGGGGAACGAGCAGTACTTC.

CDR3 nucleotide sequence: TGTGCCTGGTATTCGTACAATGAGCAGTTCTTC. Protein: CAWYSYNEQFF. V is TRBV30 and J is TRBJ2-1, with D hard to call. Per the germline V gene, CDR1 is GTSNPN and CDR2 is SVGIG (reference sequence). Trimming removed 5 bases at V and 4 bases at J, with 6 bases between. This CDR3 has 11 residues.

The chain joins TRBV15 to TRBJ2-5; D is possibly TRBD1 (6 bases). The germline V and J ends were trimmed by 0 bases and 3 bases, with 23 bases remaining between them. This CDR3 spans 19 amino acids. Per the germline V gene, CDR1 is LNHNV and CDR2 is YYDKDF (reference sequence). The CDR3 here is CATSRDDPPWETGKETQYF. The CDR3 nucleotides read TGTGCCACCAGCAGAGACGATCCTCCATGGGAGACAGGAAAAGAGACCCAGTACTTC.

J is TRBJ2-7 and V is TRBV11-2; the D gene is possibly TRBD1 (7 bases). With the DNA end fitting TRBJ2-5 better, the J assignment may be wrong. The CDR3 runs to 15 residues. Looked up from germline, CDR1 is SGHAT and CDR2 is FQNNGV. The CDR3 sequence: CASSLTGRMSETQYF. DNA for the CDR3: TGTGCCAGCAGCCTGACAGGGAGGATGTCAGAGACCCAGTACTTC.

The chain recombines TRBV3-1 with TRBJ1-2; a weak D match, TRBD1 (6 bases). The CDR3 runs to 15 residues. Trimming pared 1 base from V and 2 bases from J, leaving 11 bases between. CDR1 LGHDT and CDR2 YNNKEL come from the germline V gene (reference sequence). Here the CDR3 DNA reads TGTGCCAGCAGCCAAGGACCCCAGGGGAACTATGGCTACACCTTC. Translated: CASSQGPQGNYGYTF.

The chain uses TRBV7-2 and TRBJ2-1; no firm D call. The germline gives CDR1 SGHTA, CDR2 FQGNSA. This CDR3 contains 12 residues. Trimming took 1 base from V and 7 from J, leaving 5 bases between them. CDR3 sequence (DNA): TGTGCCAGCAGCTTAGGCTGGAATGAGCAGTTCTTC. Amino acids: CASSLGWNEQFF.

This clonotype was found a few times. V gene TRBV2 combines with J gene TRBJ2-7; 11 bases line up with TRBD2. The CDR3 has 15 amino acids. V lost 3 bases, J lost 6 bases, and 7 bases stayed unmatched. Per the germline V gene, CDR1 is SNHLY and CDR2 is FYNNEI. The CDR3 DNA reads TGTGCCAGCAGTGATTGGGGGACTAGCGGTATCGAGCAGTACTTC. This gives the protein CASSDWGTSGIEQYF.